This record concerns one TCR beta chain sequence. Profiling relied on immunoSEQ multiplex PCR, and the TCRdb table lists in-frame clones only, not all of them. The sample lists some 220,000 clones; roughly 84% were seen once. The data stem from a study of blood T cell repertoires in COVID-19. Looking at the study overall: There were acute and convalescent COVID-19 samples, and they came from the United States, Italy and Spain. In each case, the material was cDNA or gDNA derived from T cells, B-cell-depleted T cells, or PBMCs.

The CDR3 length is 14 residues. V shed 2 bases and J shed 4 bases, with 6 bases lying between them. CDR1 and CDR2 from the germline V gene are SEHNR and FQNEAQ (reference sequence). The clonotype originates from a woman of 80 years or more with active or convalescent COVID-19. This chain uses TRBV7-9 with TRBJ1-6, with a weak D call TRBD1 (5 bases). Sequencing used peripheral blood. Here the CDR3 DNA reads TGTGCCAGCAGCTTAACAGGTTATAATTCACCCCTCCACTTT. Translated, it gives CASSLTGYNSPLHF. The full variable domain, completed using reference TRBV7-9 and TRBJ1-6, is DTGVSQNPRHKITKRGQNVTFRCDPISEHNRLYWYRQTLGQGPEFLTYFQNEAQLEKSRLLSDRFSAERPKGSFSTLEIQRTEQGDSAMYLCASSLTGYNSPLHFGNGTRLTVT.